The 22 T cell receptor beta chains presented below share a single source sample, sequenced in a study of early T cells in non-severe SARS-CoV-2 infection. TCRdb independently ran MiXCR on the 5' RACE reads; one entry per CDR3 protein. The repertoire holds roughly 90,000 distinct CDR3 sequences, with over 12% as singletons. The sample was whole blood. The receptors were sampled from an adult who was a healthcare worker with PCR-confirmed SARS-CoV-2 infection or an uninfected control (not recorded which).

This clonotype was seen only a few times. CDR3 coding DNA: TGTGCCAGCAGCTTAAAAACGGGACAGACGAGCACAGATACGCAGTATTTT. Its protein product is CASSLKTGQTSTDTQYF. The rearrangement joins TRBV7-3 to TRBJ2-3; 7 nucleotides align to TRBD1. In germline, CDR1 is SGHTA, CDR2 FQGTGA. CDR3 size: 17 residues. V dropped 1 base and J dropped 0; count of bases not matched to a gene: 7.

V gene TRBV15 combines with J gene TRBJ1-2, with 9 bases identical to TRBD1. V shed 3 bases and J 4 bases; nucleotides not matched to a gene: 3. In germline, CDR1 is LNHNV, CDR2 YYDKDF (reference sequence). The CDR3 is made up of 14 amino acids. This CDR3 is CATSSPDRGYGYTF. CDR3 nucleotide sequence: TGTGCCACCAGCAGCCCGGACAGGGGCTATGGCTACACCTTC.

The rearrangement uses TRBV11-2 and TRBJ1-1; TRBD1 aligns across 7 bases. The CDR3 length is 15 residues. Germline V gene lookup returns CDR1 SGHAT and CDR2 FQNNGV. V was pared by 5 bases and J by 5 bases, with 11 bases of the junction left unmatched. The CDR3 loop reads CASSLNRGRSTEAFF. The CDR3 nucleotides are TGTGCCAGCAGCCTCAATAGGGGGCGGAGTACTGAAGCTTTCTTT.

CDR3 amino acids: CASSPPGQGTGELFF. The CDR3, as DNA: TGTGCCAGCAGTCCACCGGGACAGGGGACCGGGGAGCTGTTTTTT. The gene calls are TRBV12-3 or TRBV12-4 and TRBJ2-2; 10 nucleotides match TRBD1. There are 15 residues in the CDR3. The ends lost 5 bases at V and 5 bases at J; junction bases unmatched: 5.

This clonotype was recorded many times. V gene TRBV27 combines with J gene TRBJ1-1; 7 nucleotides agree with TRBD1. The V gene end was trimmed by 4 bases and the J gene end by 1 base; junction bases not matched to a gene: 6. Germline CDR1 MNHEY, CDR2 SMNVEV (reference sequence). This CDR3 region has 15 residues. The CDR3 reads CASSWDSLPNTEAFF. Written as DNA, the CDR3 is TGTGCCAGCAGTTGGGACAGTCTCCCGAACACTGAAGCTTTCTTT.

This clonotype was seen at least ten times. The chain is built from TRBV21-1 and TRBJ2-7; TRBD1 was called by the table and not checked on the DNA. TRBV21-1 is a known pseudogene. This CDR3 region has 16 residues. CDR3 in amino acids: CASSLHRDQGDYEQYV. CDR3 nucleotides: TGTGCCAGCAGCCTTCACCGGGACCAGGGGGACTACGAGCAGTACGTC.

This clonotype was seen many times. The V gene is TRBV19, the J gene TRBJ1-2; 8 bases fit TRBD1. The V gene's germline CDR1 is LNHDA and CDR2 SQIVND (reference sequence). This CDR3 has 14 amino acids. J was trimmed by 8 bases and V by 3 bases; bases with no gene match: 8. CDR3 sequence: CASSIPPGTGGYTF. For the CDR3, the DNA is TGTGCCAGTAGTATCCCCCCCGGGACAGGAGGCTACACCTTC.

This clonotype occurred a few times. This sequence joins TRBV11-2 and TRBJ2-1, with D tentatively TRBD1 or TRBD2 (5 bases each). This CDR3 comprises 12 residues. From germline, CDR1 is SGHAT and CDR2 FQNNGV. V dropped 6 bases and J dropped 6 bases, with 9 bases sitting between them. CDR3 residues: CASRGRSNEQFF. The CDR3 DNA reads TGTGCCAGCAGGGGACGGAGCAATGAGCAGTTCTTC.

This chain links TRBV18 with TRBJ2-3; D gene uncertain. Trimming stripped 3 bases from V and 4 bases from J, with 8 bases between. This CDR3 comprises 13 residues. Looked up from germline, CDR1 is KGHSH and CDR2 is LQKENI. This chain's CDR3 is CASSPTRPDTQYF. In nucleotides, the CDR3 is TGTGCCAGCTCACCCACTCGCCCAGATACGCAGTATTTT.

V gene TRBV29-1 combines with J gene TRBJ1-1; D may be TRBD1 (6 bases). CDR3 length: 13 amino acids. Per germline, CDR1 SQVTM and CDR2 ANQGSEA. Trimming left V 6 bases short and J 5 bases short, with 16 bases between. The CDR3 spells CSVTQGRITEAFF. The CDR3 DNA reads TGCAGCGTGACCCAGGGGCGAATTACTGAAGCTTTCTTT.

The rearrangement uses TRBV12-3 or TRBV12-4 and TRBJ1-5; no definite D call. V gave up 2 bases and J gave up 0 bases, with 8 bases separating them. This CDR3 comprises 15 residues. CDR3 residues: CASSLKRLSNQPQHF. For the CDR3, the DNA is TGTGCCAGCAGTTTAAAGCGACTTAGCAATCAGCCCCAGCATTTT.

This clonotype appeared many times. The CDR3: CAIRTPGSETQYF. CDR3 DNA sequence: TGTGCCATCAGGACTCCAGGGTCCGAGACCCAGTACTTC. The gene calls are TRBV10-3 and TRBJ2-5, with a tentative D call TRBD1 (5 bases). CDR3 length: 13 amino acids. Trimming pared 6 bases from V and 5 bases from J, leaving 13 bases between. Per the germline V gene, CDR1 is ENHRY and CDR2 is SYGVKD.

This clonotype was detected many times. The chain carries TRBV30 and TRBJ2-1; 9 nucleotides align to TRBD2. Germline V gene sequence: CDR1 GTSNPN, CDR2 SVGIG (reference sequence). J lost 6 bases, V lost 3 bases, and 6 bases had no gene match. The CDR3 length is 14 residues. CDR3 in DNA: TGTGCCTGGAGGTTAGCGGGGGCCCTCAATGAGCAGTTCTTC. Translating it yields CAWRLAGALNEQFF.

This clonotype was found a few times. V is TRBV6-5 and J is TRBJ2-5; 10 positions match TRBD2. CDR3 length: 16 amino acids. After removal of 2 bases from V and 2 bases from J, the junction contained 5 bases not matched to a gene. Germline CDR1 reads MNHEY; CDR2 reads SVGAGI. The CDR3 nucleotides read TGTGCCAGCAGTTACACCCTAGCGGGGGAACAAGAGACCCAGTACTTC. Translating it yields CASSYTLAGEQETQYF.

The sample holds a few counts of this clonotype. The V call is TRBV2, the J call TRBJ1-4; 9 bases match TRBD1. The germline V gene has CDR1 SNHLY and CDR2 FYNNEI. The CDR3 has 16 amino acids. The V and J ends lost 2 bases and 8 bases, in that order; junction bases with no gene match: 9. The CDR3 loop reads CASSERGQGLYEKLFF. In DNA, the CDR3 is TGTGCCAGCAGTGAAAGGGGACAGGGTCTATACGAAAAACTGTTTTTT.

The V gene is TRBV5-6, the J gene TRBJ2-6; tentatively, D is TRBD1 (5 bases). This CDR3 has 15 residues. Germline values: CDR1 SGHDT, CDR2 YYEEEE. V was pared by 1 base and J by 2 bases, with 7 bases between. The CDR3 sequence: CASSLRGPGANVLTF. In DNA form, the CDR3 reads TGTGCCAGCAGCTTGAGGGGCCCTGGGGCCAACGTCCTGACTTTC.

This clonotype appeared a few times. This chain uses TRBV19 with TRBJ1-5; the D is unclear. Looked up from germline, CDR1 is LNHDA and CDR2 is SQIVND (reference sequence). CDR3 length: 14 residues. Deletions cut 3 bases from V and 6 bases from J, with 12 bases between. As DNA, the CDR3 is TGTGCCAGTAGTATGGGCAGAGGGCCTCAGCCCCAGCATTTT. Its translation: CASSMGRGPQPQHF.

The gene calls are TRBV2 and TRBJ1-4; no clear D gene. Germline lookup yields CDR1 SNHLY and CDR2 FYNNEI. Trimming removed 0 bases from V and 8 bases from J, with 13 bases in between. The CDR3 length is 15 residues. Here the CDR3 reads CASSEAKPGGEKLFF. CDR3 nucleotide sequence: TGTGCCAGCAGTGAAGCAAAGCCGGGCGGGGAAAAACTGTTTTTT.

This chain connects TRBV5-8 to TRBJ1-4; D not certain. Trimming took off 2 bases at V and 11 bases at J, with 16 bases between the two ends. Germline V gives CDR1 SGHTS, CDR2 YDEGEE. This CDR3 comprises 14 residues. The CDR3 sequence: CASSFAPRTGKLFF. The CDR3 coding sequence is TGTGCCAGCAGCTTCGCGCCTCGGACCGGGAAACTGTTTTTT.

The chain combines TRBV11-3 with TRBJ2-2, with a possible D match to TRBD2 (5 bases). CDR3 size: 15 residues. V was shortened by 4 bases and J by 5 bases, with 14 bases between the two germline ends. CDR1 and CDR2 (germline): SGHNT, YENEEA. CDR3 loop: CASSYRGSRTGELFF. As DNA, the CDR3 is TGTGCCAGCAGCTACCGGGGTTCTCGGACCGGGGAGCTGTTTTTT.

This clonotype was counted ten times or more. V and J are TRBV11-2 and TRBJ2-7; 9 bases agree with TRBD1. This CDR3 is 16 amino acids long. With V trimmed by 0 bases and J by 6 bases, 9 bases remained unmatched. Germline-derived CDR1 and CDR2 are SGHAT and FQNNGV. The chain's CDR3 is CASSLEPGQGPLEQYV. CDR3 coding DNA: TGTGCCAGCAGCTTAGAACCGGGACAGGGACCCCTCGAGCAGTACGTC.

This clonotype was seen only a few times. The V and J genes are TRBV2 and TRBJ2-5, with 7 bases aligning to TRBD2. J was trimmed by 4 bases and V by 5 bases; bases with no gene match: 4. Germline V gene lookup returns CDR1 SNHLY and CDR2 FYNNEI. The CDR3 covers 13 residues. The CDR3: CASSYGGGETQYF. In DNA, the CDR3 is TGTGCCAGCAGTTATGGCGGGGGAGAGACCCAGTACTTC.